This T cell receptor (beta chain) was obtained from a study of control samples from healthy donors and cancer patients (dated by TCRdb to the early 2020s). In the case of this clone: It has no known antigen specificity. Within one base of it there is no much larger clone, and no base qualities were kept. This sample includes further DNA sequences coding for the same CDR3.

The library relied on the immunoSEQ multiplex PCR assay. This is the immuneACCESS table as TCRdb keeps it, with only in-frame sequences that have V and J called. A part of the clones is gone; compared with another copy, unresolved V genes explain less than half, and the rest is unexplained. The sample profile shows 88,000 or so clones; 94% of them were found once. The ten most abundant clones make up around 4.5% of the sample. The germline V gene yields KGHSH for CDR1 and LQKENI for CDR2. The CDR3, cysteine through phenylalanine, is 13 amino acids long. Only CDR3 DNA remains: 39 bases, in frame from the first base. V lost 3 bases and J lost 4 bases, and the count of bases not matched to a germline gene is 3.

The specimen sequenced was blood. The clonotype comes from a woman aged 18-35 years in good health. Recombination linked TRBV18 to TRBJ2-7; TRBD2 agrees with 7 junctional bases. The CDR3 amino acid sequence is: CASSPPGGYEQYF. Here is the DNA: TGTGCCAGCTCACCCCCGGGAGGTTACGAGCAGTACTTC.